Only a few counts were recorded for the clone carrying this T cell receptor beta chain. Method: immunoSEQ multiplex PCR; TCRdb's copy keeps in-frame clones and lacks some. The sample holds 61,000 or so clones, 70% to 90% seen once. This entry is derived from a study of blood T cell repertoires in COVID-19. As for the study in general: Specimens from acute and convalescent COVID-19 originated in the United States, Italy and Spain. Sources were T cells, B-cell-depleted T cells, or PBMCs; the material itself was cDNA or gDNA.

Germline trimming cut 4 bases from V and 3 bases from J; bases unmatched to any gene: 5. In germline, CDR1 is KGHSH, CDR2 LQKENI. The CDR3 is 16 amino acids. The sequencing input was peripheral blood. The clonotype was recovered from a woman of 80 years or more with active COVID-19. The genes are TRBV18 and TRBJ2-1; 11 positions match TRBD1. The CDR3 is CASSLSGTGGYNEQFF. The CDR3 DNA sequence: TGTGCCAGCTCACTATCCGGGACAGGGGGCTACAATGAGCAGTTCTTC.